Listed here are 3 T cell receptor beta chains from one sample, sequenced in a study of T cells in Graves' hyperthyroidism and ophthalmopathy. Using RNA transcripts as the source, TCR beta CDR3 regions were amplified. Using the HTBI primer set, a first-round RT-PCR was run on the TCR CDR3. TCRdb ran MiXCR on the multiplex PCR reads and lists one entry per CDR3 protein. The sample includes around 300,000 distinct CDR3 sequences, 25% to 30% seen only once; the top ten take approximately 25%. The sample comprised blood. These receptors were collected from a man aged 35 to 55 with Graves' hyperthyroidism that later progressed to Graves' ophthalmopathy.

This clonotype was detected ten times or more. The V gene is TRBV20-1, the J gene TRBJ2-7; D might be TRBD2 (6 bases). The germline V gene has CDR1 DFQATT and CDR2 SNEGSKA (reference sequence). V was shortened by 3 bases and J by 6 bases, with 21 bases between the two germline ends. This CDR3 region has 15 residues. This CDR3 is CSARLASGVAGEQYF. CDR3 sequence (DNA): TGCAGTGCTAGGTTGGCCTCGGGAGTGGCGGGCGAGCAGTACTTC.

This clonotype appeared many times. The chain combines TRBV6-2 or TRBV6-3 with TRBJ2-7; 8 bases agree with TRBD1. The CDR3 contains 12 residues. V lost 6 bases and J lost 4; bases outside the gene matches: 2. The V gene's germline CDR1 is MNHEY and CDR2 SVGEGT. The chain's CDR3 is CASSRTGYEQYF. The CDR3 DNA reads TGTGCCAGCAGCCGGACAGGGTACGAGCAGTACTTC.

In its sample, this clonotype was seen many times. V gene TRBV20-1 combines with J gene TRBJ1-5, with a weak D call TRBD1 (5 bases). With 0 bases removed from V and 0 bases from J, the gap between germline ends came to 12 bases. Germline-derived CDR1 and CDR2 are DFQATT and SNEGSKA (reference sequence). The CDR3 spans 16 residues. The CDR3 protein is CSARDGARGSNQPQHF. The CDR3 nucleotides are TGCAGTGCTAGAGATGGGGCCCGGGGTAGCAATCAGCCCCAGCATTTT.